This T cell receptor (beta chain) emerged from a study of blood T cell repertoires in COVID-19. Produced via immunoSEQ multiplex PCR; TCRdb's table is partial and in-frame only. This table holds around 100,000 clones, roughly nine tenths found once. This clone was recorded once. The CDR3 runs 14 residues. The V gene's germline CDR1 is GTSNPN and CDR2 SVGIG (reference sequence). The junction had 6 bases not matched to a gene; V was cut back by 3 bases and J by 5 bases. This chain joins TRBV30 and TRBJ2-2; 7 nucleotides line up with TRBD1. Sequencing was carried out using peripheral blood. This clonotype was sampled from a man in his forties with acute or convalescent COVID-19. The CDR3 region has the DNA TGTGCCTGGAGAGGGGGCAGGAGTACCGGGGAGCTGTTTTTT. Protein product: CAWRGGRSTGELFF.